This T cell receptor beta chain comes out of a study of T cell clonality in common variable immunodeficiency. This clone was detected only a few times. No antigen is known for it. The CDR3 end falls 3 residues outside the read, so it is completed with the germline J gene. The V gene's germline CDR1 is SEHNR and CDR2 FQNEAQ (reference sequence). The V end lost 5 bases, the J end lost 4 bases, and 17 bases lay between the germline ends. CDR3 size: 15 residues. Points from the study as a whole: Compared with controls, CVID subjects had fewer shared TCRbeta clones.

Sequencing was performed with immunoSEQ multiplex PCR; in TCRdb, only in-frame clones are kept and a portion is missing. The sample shows about 37,000 clones, none of them appearing just once. This receptor was identified in a person between 18 and 75 years old in good health. The sequencing input was peripheral blood mononuclear cells. V and J are TRBV7-9 and TRBJ1-1, with a weak D call TRBD1 (5 bases). CDR3 amino acids: CASSPSGGVVTEAFF. The CDR3 bases that were read are TGTGCCAGCAGCCCGAGCGGGGGGGTTGTCACTGAA. Supplemented by reference TRBV7-9 and TRBJ1-1, the full variable domain reads DTGVSQNPRHKITKRGQNVTFRCDPISEHNRLYWYRQTLGQGPEFLTYFQNEAQLEKSRLLSDRFSAERPKGSFSTLEIQRTEQGDSAMYLCASSPSGGVVTEAFFGQGTRLTVV.